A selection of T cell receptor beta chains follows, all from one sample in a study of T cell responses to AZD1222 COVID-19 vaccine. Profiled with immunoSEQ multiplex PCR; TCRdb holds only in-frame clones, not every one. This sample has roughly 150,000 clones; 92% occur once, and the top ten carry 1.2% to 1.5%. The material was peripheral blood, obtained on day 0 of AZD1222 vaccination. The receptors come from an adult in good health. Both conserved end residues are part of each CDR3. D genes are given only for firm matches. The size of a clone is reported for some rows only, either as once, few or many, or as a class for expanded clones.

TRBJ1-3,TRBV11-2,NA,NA,CASSPWDGYTIYF,TGTGCCAGCAGCCCATGGGACGGATACACCATATATTTT
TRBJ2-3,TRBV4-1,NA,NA,CASSQVAVNTDTQYF,TGCGCCAGCAGCCAAGTAGCCGTGAACACAGATACGCAGTATTTT
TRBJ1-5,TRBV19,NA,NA,CASKQDGENQPQHF,TGTGCCAGTAAACAGGACGGAGAAAATCAGCCCCAGCATTTT
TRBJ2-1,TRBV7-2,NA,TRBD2,CASSWTSEAYNEQFF,TGTGCCAGCAGCTGGACTAGCGAGGCGTACAATGAGCAGTTCTTC
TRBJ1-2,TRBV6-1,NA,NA,CASSEFSSSRPHGYTF,TGTGCCAGCAGTGAATTTTCTAGCAGTCGACCACATGGCTACACCTTC
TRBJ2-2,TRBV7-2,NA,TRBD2,CASPGPGRTNTGELFF,TGTGCCAGCCCCGGGCCCGGGAGGACGAACACCGGGGAGCTGTTTTTT
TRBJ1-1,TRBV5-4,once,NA,CASSLGGKFNTEAFF,TGTGCCAGCAGCTTAGGGGGGAAGTTCAACACTGAAGCTTTCTTT
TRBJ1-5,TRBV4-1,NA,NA,CASSQERGSSNQPQHF,TGCGCCAGCAGCCAAGAGAGGGGTTCGAGCAATCAGCCCCAGCATTTT
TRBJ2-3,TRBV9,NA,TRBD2,CASSVGPGLAGAGDTQYF,TGTGCCAGCAGCGTAGGGCCCGGACTAGCGGGAGCGGGAGATACGCAGTATTTT
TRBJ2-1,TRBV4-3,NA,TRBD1,CASSLGGGQYNEQFF,TGCGCCAGCAGCCTAGGTGGGGGACAGTACAATGAGCAGTTCTTC
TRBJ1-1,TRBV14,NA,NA,CASSQDYMWENTEAFF,TGTGCCAGCAGCCAAGATTATATGTGGGAGAACACTGAAGCTTTCTTT
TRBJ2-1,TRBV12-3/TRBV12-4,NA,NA,CASSQLANNEQFF,TGTGCCAGCAGTCAACTAGCCAACAATGAGCAGTTCTTC
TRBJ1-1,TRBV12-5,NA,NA,CASGLAQGMGTEAFF,TGTGCTAGTGGTTTGGCCCAGGGAATGGGAACTGAAGCTTTCTTT
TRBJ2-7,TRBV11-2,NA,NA,CASSLDGGSTGYYEQYF,TGTGCCAGCAGCTTAGATGGAGGGTCCACAGGGTATTACGAGCAGTACTTC
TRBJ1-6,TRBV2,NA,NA,CASSVAPNSPLHF,TGTGCCAGCTCTGTTGCCCCTAATTCACCCCTCCACTTT
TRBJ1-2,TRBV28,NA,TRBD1,CASSLGRQGGLDGYTF,TGTGCCAGCAGTTTAGGCCGACAGGGGGGCCTCGATGGCTACACCTTC
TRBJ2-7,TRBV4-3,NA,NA,CASSQGRWFEQGRTSSYEQYF,TGCGCCAGCAGCCAAGGCCGGTGGTTTGAGCAGGGAAGGACCAGCTCCTACGAGCAGTACTTC
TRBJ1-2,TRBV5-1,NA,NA,CASRLSRFSGATNYGYTF,TGCGCCAGCAGGTTAAGCAGATTCTCGGGAGCAACTAACTATGGCTACACCTTC
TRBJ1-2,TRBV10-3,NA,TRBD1,CAISPGQAYGYTF,TGTGCCATCAGTCCGGGACAGGCCTATGGCTACACCTTC
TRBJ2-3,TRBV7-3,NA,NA,CASSPDGYTDTQYF,TGTGCCAGCAGCCCCGACGGCTACACAGATACGCAGTATTTT
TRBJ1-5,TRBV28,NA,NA,CASSLRVQPQHF,TGTGCCAGCAGCCTCAGGGTTCAGCCCCAGCATTTT
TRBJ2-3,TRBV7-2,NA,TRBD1,CASSAGQGIYTDTQYF,TGTGCCAGCAGCGCAGGACAGGGAATTTACACAGATACGCAGTATTTT
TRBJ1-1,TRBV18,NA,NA,CASSPRSDTEAFF,TGTGCCAGCTCCCCCCGGTCGGACACTGAAGCTTTCTTT
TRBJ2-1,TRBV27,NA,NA,CASRYRGDNNEQFF,TGTGCCAGCCGATATCGGGGGGACAACAATGAGCAGTTCTTC
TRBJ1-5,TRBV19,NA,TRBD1,CAGGQGVTNQPQHF,TGTGCCGGGGGACAGGGGGTGACCAATCAGCCCCAGCATTTT
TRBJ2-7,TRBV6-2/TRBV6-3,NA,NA,CASSLPGTLFSYEQYF,TGTGCCAGCAGTCTCCCAGGGACACTATTCTCCTACGAGCAGTACTTC
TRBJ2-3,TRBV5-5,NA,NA,CASSLASPGPGTDTQYF,TGTGCCAGCAGCTTGGCCTCGCCCGGGCCGGGCACAGATACGCAGTATTTT
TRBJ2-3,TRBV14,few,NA,CASSQGASLSTDTQYF,TGTGCCAGCAGCCAAGGCGCCAGCCTGAGCACAGATACGCAGTATTTT
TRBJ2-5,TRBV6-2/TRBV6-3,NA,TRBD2,CASSFVSGVQETQYF,TGTGCCAGCAGTTTTGTTAGCGGGGTACAAGAGACCCAGTACTTC
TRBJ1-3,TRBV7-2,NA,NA,CASSPLGGTGNTIYF,TGTGCCAGCAGCCCCTTGGGTGGCACTGGAAACACCATATATTTT
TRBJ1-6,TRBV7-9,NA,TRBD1,CASSLDRGLSPLHF,TGTGCCAGCAGCCTCGACAGGGGGCTATCACCCCTCCACTTT
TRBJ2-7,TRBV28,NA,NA,CASSPWTPSHEQYF,TGTGCCAGCAGCCCGTGGACCCCTAGCCACGAGCAGTACTTC
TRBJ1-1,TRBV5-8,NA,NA,CASITSWANTEAFF,TGTGCCAGCATTACCTCTTGGGCGAACACTGAAGCTTTCTTT
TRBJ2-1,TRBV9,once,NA,CASSVESSGSYNEQFF,TGTGCCAGCAGCGTAGAGAGTTCGGGGTCCTACAATGAGCAGTTCTTC
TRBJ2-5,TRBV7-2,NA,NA,CASSLMGTVQETQYF,TGTGCCAGCAGCTTAATGGGGACGGTCCAAGAGACCCAGTACTTC
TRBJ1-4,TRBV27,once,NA,CASRAEVSANEKLFF,TGTGCCAGCAGGGCCGAGGTTTCCGCTAATGAAAAACTGTTTTTT
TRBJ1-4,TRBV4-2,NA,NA,CASSQEGENEKLFF,TGTGCCAGCAGCCAAGAGGGGGAAAATGAAAAACTGTTTTTT
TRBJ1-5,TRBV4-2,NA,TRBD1,CASSQCPPGQVSPIYYSNQPQHF,TGTGCCAGCAGCCAATGTCCCCCGGGACAGGTGAGCCCAATTTACTATAGCAATCAGCCCCAGCATTTT
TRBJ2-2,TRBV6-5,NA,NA,CASRGLGELFF,TGTGCCAGCAGGGGTCTCGGGGAGCTGTTTTTT
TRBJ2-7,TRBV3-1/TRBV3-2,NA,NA,CASRQGAGYEQYF,TGTGCCAGCAGACAGGGTGCGGGCTACGAGCAGTACTTC
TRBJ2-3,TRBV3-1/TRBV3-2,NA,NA,CASSPSSDTQYF,TGTGCCAGCAGCCCTTCTTCTGATACGCAGTATTTT
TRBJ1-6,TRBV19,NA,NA,CASSIGRGSPLHF,TGTGCCAGTAGTATAGGGAGGGGGTCACCCCTCCACTTT
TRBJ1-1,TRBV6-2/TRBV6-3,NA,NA,CASSYSRRAFF,TGTGCCAGCAGTTACTCGCGCCGAGCTTTCTTT
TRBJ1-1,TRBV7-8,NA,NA,CASSLGGGGKIEAFF,TGTGCCAGCAGCTTAGGTGGAGGAGGGAAGATAGAGGCTTTCTTT
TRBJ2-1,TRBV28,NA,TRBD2,CASSLGLAGGHEQFF,TGTGCCAGCAGTCTGGGACTAGCGGGAGGCCATGAGCAGTTCTTC
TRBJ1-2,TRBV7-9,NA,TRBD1,CASSFGTAQLEGYTF,TGTGCCAGCAGCTTCGGGACAGCTCAACTCGAGGGCTACACCTTC
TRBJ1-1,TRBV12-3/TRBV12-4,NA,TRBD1,CASSPGQGPEAFF,TGTGCCAGCAGCCCGGGACAGGGCCCTGAAGCTTTCTTT
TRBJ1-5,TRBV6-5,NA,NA,CASSYSGQASQPQHF,TGTGCCAGCAGTTACTCTGGTCAAGCCAGTCAGCCCCAGCATTTT
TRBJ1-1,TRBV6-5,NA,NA,CASTEGTTIEAFF,TGTGCCAGCACCGAAGGGACTACCATTGAAGCTTTCTTT
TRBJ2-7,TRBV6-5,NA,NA,CASSYRAGYEQYF,TGTGCCAGCAGTTACCGGGCGGGTTATGAGCAGTACTTC
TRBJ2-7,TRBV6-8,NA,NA,CASSYPILFPDLAYEQYF,TGTGCCAGCAGTTACCCGATCTTATTCCCGGACCTAGCCTACGAGCAGTACTTC
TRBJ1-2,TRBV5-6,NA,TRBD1,CASSPTGTGTRGYTF,TGTGCCAGCAGCCCTACCGGGACAGGGACCCGCGGCTACACCTTC
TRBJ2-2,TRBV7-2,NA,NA,CASSLGAVNTGELFF,TGTGCCAGCAGCTTAGGGGCGGTGAACACCGGGGAGCTGTTTTTT
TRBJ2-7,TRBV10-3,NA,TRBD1,CAISLGQGSYEQYF,TGTGCCATCAGCCTCGGACAGGGATCCTACGAGCAGTACTTC
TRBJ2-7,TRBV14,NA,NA,CASSQSRTGQGYF,TGTGCCAGCAGCCAATCAAGGACGGGACAAGGGTACTTC
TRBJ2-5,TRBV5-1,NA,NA,CASSLIWRGETQYF,TGCGCCAGCAGCTTGATATGGCGGGGAGAGACCCAGTACTTC
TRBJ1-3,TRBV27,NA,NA,CASSLFPYSGNTIYF,TGTGCCAGCAGTTTATTTCCGTACTCTGGAAACACCATATATTTT